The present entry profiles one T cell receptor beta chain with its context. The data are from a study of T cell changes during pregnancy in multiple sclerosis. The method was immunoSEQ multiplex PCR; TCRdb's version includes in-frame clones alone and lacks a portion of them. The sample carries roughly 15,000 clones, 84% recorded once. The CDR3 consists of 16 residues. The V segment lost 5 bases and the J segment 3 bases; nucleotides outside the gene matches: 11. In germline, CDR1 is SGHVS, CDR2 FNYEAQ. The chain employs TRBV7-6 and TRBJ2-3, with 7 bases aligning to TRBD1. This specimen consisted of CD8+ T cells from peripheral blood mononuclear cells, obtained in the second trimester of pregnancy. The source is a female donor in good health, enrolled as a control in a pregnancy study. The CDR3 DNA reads TGTGCCAGCAGCCAACGAGGGGGCGCAGGGACAGATACGCAGTATTTT. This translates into CASSQRGGAGTDTQYF.